This T cell receptor (beta chain) originates from a study of T cells in Graves' hyperthyroidism and ophthalmopathy. Study in general: Before any treatment, at initial diagnosis, peripheral blood was collected.

This clonotype was counted at least ten times. Its antigen is unknown. Amplification of TCR beta CDR3 regions used RNA as the template. Initially, a first-round RT-PCR of the TCR CDR3 employed the HTBI primer set. Each CDR3 protein gets one entry after TCRdb re-called the multiplex PCR reads with MiXCR. Counted here are about 690,000 distinct CDR3 sequences, around 16% occurring once; the ten biggest clones make up around 15%. Study-level points and caveats: Among thyroid clonotypes expanded above 0.001, most also appeared in blood.

The study based diagnoses on clinical symptoms, serum thyroxine and TRAb, thyroid ultrasound and orbital computed tomography. CDR3 length equals 15 residues. Per germline, CDR1 SGHTA and CDR2 FQGTGA. Trimming pared 2 bases from V and 4 bases from J, leaving 14 bases between. The sequenced material came from blood. This chain joins TRBV7-3 and TRBJ1-2, with D possibly TRBD1 on 6 matching bases. The sequence was collected from a man aged 45-65 years with Graves' hyperthyroidism. The CDR3 nucleotides are TGTGCCAGCAGCTTATTGGCAGGGGCGAGCTATGGCTACACCTTC. As protein: CASSLLAGASYGYTF.